The next 21 T cell receptor beta chains were all read from a single sample in a study of blood T cell repertoires in COVID-19. Sequenced by immunoSEQ multiplex PCR; TCRdb stores in-frame clones only, minus some. This sample carries some 15,000 clones, about four fifths of them seen once, and the ten largest clones take approximately 15%. The sample taken for sequencing was peripheral blood. The source is a man aged 55 to 70 with acute or convalescent COVID-19.

This sequence joins TRBV20-1 and TRBJ2-1, with 11 nucleotides matching TRBD2. V lost 6 bases to trimming and J lost 6 bases; unmatched junction nucleotides: 7. CDR1 DFQATT and CDR2 SNEGSKA come from the germline V gene (reference sequence). The CDR3 has 14 amino acids. CDR3 loop: CSASSGGAFNEQFF. The CDR3 DNA reads TGCAGTGCCAGTAGCGGGGGGGCCTTCAATGAGCAGTTCTTC.

The rearrangement uses TRBV25-1 and TRBJ2-3; 7 bases are shared with TRBD1. The junction had 2 bases not matched to a gene; V was cut back by 5 bases and J by 3 bases. The CDR3 totals 13 residues. The germline V gene has CDR1 MGHDK and CDR2 SYGVNS. DNA of the CDR3: TGTGCCAGCAGTACGGACAGGACAGATACGCAGTATTTT. Translating it yields CASSTDRTDTQYF.

The chain employs TRBV2 and TRBJ1-4; D remains ambiguous. The CDR3 extends over 17 amino acids. V was cut by 5 bases and J by 1 base, with 17 bases left in between. The V gene's germline CDR1 is SNHLY and CDR2 FYNNEI. Written as DNA, the CDR3 is TGTGCCAGCAGTCCCCTCCTCACCGGGAAAACTAATGAAAAACTGTTTTTT. Translating gives CASSPLLTGKTNEKLFF.

The chain employs TRBV2 and TRBJ1-3; D may be TRBD1 (5 bases). Germline V gene lookup returns CDR1 SNHLY and CDR2 FYNNEI. Deletions cut 8 bases from V and 0 bases from J, with 11 bases between. The CDR3 length is 14 residues. CDR3 residues: CASGRGGSGNTIYF. The CDR3 coding sequence is TGTGCCAGCGGCCGGGGGGGCTCTGGAAACACCATATATTTT.

The rearrangement joins TRBV24-1 to TRBJ2-1, with 8 bases identical to TRBD2. The CDR3 sequence is 14 residues long. The germline V gene has CDR1 KGHDR and CDR2 SFDVKD. The trim removed 7 bases at V and 4 bases at J, leaving 5 bases unmatched. The CDR3 loop is CATSGGASYNEQFF. Written as DNA, the CDR3 is TGTGCCACCAGCGGGGGGGCCTCGTACAATGAGCAGTTCTTC.

The chain joins TRBV29-1 to TRBJ2-1; 7 bases are a match to TRBD1. The V gene end was trimmed by 4 bases and the J gene end by 1 base; junction bases not matched to a gene: 4. This CDR3 has 14 amino acids. CDR1 is SQVTM, CDR2 ANQGSEA, per germline. The CDR3 coding sequence is TGCAGCGTTGGACAGGGAGTATCCTACAATGAGCAGTTCTTC. It specifies CSVGQGVSYNEQFF.

The chain has TRBV20-1 and TRBJ1-3; tentative D call: TRBD1 (5 bases). Germline V gene sequence: CDR1 DFQATT, CDR2 SNEGSKA (reference sequence). V gave up 3 bases and J gave up 3 bases, with 9 bases separating them. This CDR3 has 13 residues. CDR3 sequence reads: CSASAGVGNTIYF. The CDR3 nucleotides are TGCAGTGCTAGTGCGGGGGTTGGAAACACCATATATTTT.

This chain links TRBV10-3 with TRBJ1-1; 8 bases align to TRBD1. The germline CDR1 and CDR2 sequences are ENHRY and SYGVKD. V dropped 5 bases and J dropped 0; count of bases not matched to a gene: 2. The CDR3 is 14 amino acids. The chain's CDR3 is CAISQTGVNTEAFF. DNA for the CDR3: TGTGCCATCAGTCAGACAGGGGTGAACACTGAAGCTTTCTTT.

With regard to this clone: This specimen includes other DNA sequences encoding the same CDR3. The chain combines TRBV5-1 with TRBJ1-1; 9 positions match TRBD1. CDR1 SGHRS and CDR2 YFSETQ come from the germline V gene. This CDR3 contains 14 residues. V lost 4 bases, J lost 1 base, and 2 bases stayed unmatched. The CDR3 bases are TGCGCCAGCAGCAGGGGACAGGGGAACACTGAAGCTTTCTTT. It specifies CASSRGQGNTEAFF.

The chain is built from TRBV6-2 or TRBV6-3 and TRBJ1-2; D possibly corresponds to TRBD1 (6 bases). CDR3 length equals 12 residues. With 4 bases removed from V and 9 bases from J, the gap between germline ends came to 12 bases. Germline lookup yields CDR1 MNHEY and CDR2 SVGEGT. CDR3 bases: TGTGCCAGCAGTTTCGCAGGGGATAGCTACACCTTC. This translates into CASSFAGDSYTF.

This chain links TRBV28 with TRBJ2-5; 8 bases align to TRBD2. The germline CDR1 and CDR2 sequences are MDHEN and SYDVKM. The trim removed 1 base at V and 0 bases at J, leaving 7 bases unmatched. The length of the CDR3 is 17 residues. The CDR3 loop is CASSLSTSGRYQETQYF. The DNA of the CDR3 is TGTGCCAGCAGTTTATCAACTAGCGGCAGGTACCAAGAGACCCAGTACTTC.

The chain carries TRBV6-2 or TRBV6-3 and TRBJ1-2, with a tentative D call TRBD1 (5 bases). V lost 2 bases, J lost 7 bases, and 17 bases lay in between. Germline V gene data show CDR1 as MNHEY and CDR2 as SVGEGT. The CDR3 has 15 residues. The CDR3: CASSYGQGALSGYTF. CDR3 DNA sequence: TGTGCCAGCAGTTACGGCCAGGGCGCCCTATCTGGCTACACCTTC.

V gene TRBV3-1 (or the pseudogene TRBV3-2) combines with J gene TRBJ2-2; D might be TRBD2 (5 bases). The CDR3 length is 14 residues. From germline, CDR1 is LGHDT and CDR2 YNNKEL (reference sequence). Trimming removed 5 bases from V and 7 bases from J, with 14 bases in between. This CDR3 reads CASSAGRRVGELFF. The CDR3 coding sequence is TGTGCCAGCAGCGCCGGACGGCGGGTCGGGGAGCTGTTTTTT.

The chain joins TRBV6-1 to TRBJ2-7; TRBD2 matches at 7 bases. V shed 1 base and J 2 bases; nucleotides not matched to a gene: 5. CDR3 length: 15 residues. Germline V gene lookup returns CDR1 MNHNS and CDR2 SASEGT. The CDR3 nucleotides read TGTGCCAGCAGTGAAGAGGAGGGAGGGACCTACGAGCAGTACTTC. As protein: CASSEEEGGTYEQYF.

This clone was seen once. The rearrangement links TRBV9 to TRBJ1-6, with TRBD1 as a possible D gene (6 bases). There are 13 residues in the CDR3. V lost 4 bases to trimming and J lost 10 bases, with 12 bases between them. Germline lookup yields CDR1 SGDLS and CDR2 YYNGEE. CDR3 DNA: TGTGCCAGCAGCCCTAGGACAGAGTCACCCCTCCACTTT. This translates into CASSPRTESPLHF.

This clone is termed medium-sized. The gene calls are TRBV18 and TRBJ2-3, with D maybe TRBD1 (6 bases). The V gene lost 1 base and the J gene lost 4 bases, with 12 bases spanning the gap. The CDR3 contains 15 residues. Germline V gene data show CDR1 as KGHSH and CDR2 as LQKENI. The CDR3 DNA reads TGTGCCAGCTCACCACAAAGCAGGGGTGCAGATACGCAGTATTTT. Amino acid sequence: CASSPQSRGADTQYF.

In its sample, this clone was seen a few times. The chain links TRBV18 to TRBJ1-2; D gene unclear. The CDR3 is 12 residues long. Trimming stripped 2 bases from V and 8 bases from J, with 9 bases between. Germline CDR1 reads KGHSH; CDR2 reads LQKENI. CDR3 coding DNA: TGTGCCAGCTCACCAGGTGGTGAGGGCTACACCTTC. Translated, it gives CASSPGGEGYTF. The full variable domain, with the rest looked up from reference TRBV18 and TRBJ1-2, is NAGVMQNPRHLVRRRGQEARLRCSPMKGHSHVYWYRQLPEEGLKFMVYLQKENIIDESGMPKERFSAEFPKEGPSILRIQQVVRGDSAAYFCASSPGGEGYTFGSGTRLTVV.

This chain connects TRBV18 to TRBJ2-7, with D hard to call. The CDR3 length is 11 residues. The V end was cut by 3 bases, the J end by 5 bases, with 5 bases between. CDR1 is KGHSH and CDR2 is LQKENI in the germline V gene. The CDR3 reads CASSPLDEQYF. Here the CDR3 DNA reads TGTGCCAGCTCACCCCTCGACGAGCAGTACTTC.

This rearrangement joins TRBV10-3 to TRBJ1-2, with 11 positions matching TRBD1. The V and J ends lost 0 bases and 0 bases, in that order; junction bases with no gene match: 3. Germline V CDR1 and CDR2: ENHRY, SYGVKD. This CDR3 region has 17 residues. The CDR3 sequence is CAISESGQGASNYGYTF. CDR3 bases: TGTGCCATCAGTGAGTCTGGACAGGGGGCCTCTAACTATGGCTACACCTTC.

CDR3 sequence (DNA): TGTGCCAGCAGTGACCCCCAGGGGATTTCTGGGGCCAACGTCCTGACTTTC. Amino acid sequence: CASSDPQGISGANVLTF. The J gene is TRBJ2-6, the V gene TRBV6-2 or TRBV6-3, with D possibly matching TRBD1 (6 bases). V was trimmed by 5 bases and J by 1 base, leaving 15 bases between them. This CDR3 is built from 17 residues. CDR1 and CDR2 (germline): MNHEY, SVGEGT.

This sequence joins TRBV30 and TRBJ1-1; D uncertain. V was shortened by 2 bases and J by 1 base, with 11 bases between the two germline ends. The CDR3 is 14 amino acids. Per germline, CDR1 GTSNPN and CDR2 SVGIG (reference sequence). The CDR3 bases are TGTGCCTGGAGTCAACTCTCACCGAACACTGAAGCTTTCTTT. Translation gives CAWSQLSPNTEAFF.